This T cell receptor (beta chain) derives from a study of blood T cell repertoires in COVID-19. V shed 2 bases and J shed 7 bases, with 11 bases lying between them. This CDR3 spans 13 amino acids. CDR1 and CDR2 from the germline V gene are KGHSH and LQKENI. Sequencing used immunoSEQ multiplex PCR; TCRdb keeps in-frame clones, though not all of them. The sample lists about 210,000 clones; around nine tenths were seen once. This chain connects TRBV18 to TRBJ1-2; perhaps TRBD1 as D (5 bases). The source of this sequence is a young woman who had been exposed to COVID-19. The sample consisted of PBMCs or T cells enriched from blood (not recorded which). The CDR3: CASSPKNQGGYTF. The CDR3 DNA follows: TGTGCCAGCTCACCAAAAAATCAGGGTGGCTACACCTTC.